The rows below give T cell receptor beta chains drawn from one sample of a study of Tregs in tolerant kidney transplant recipients. Repertoires were generated with immunoSEQ multiplex PCR, while TCRdb's copy carries only in-frame clones and drops some. The data show about 46,000 clones, more than 80% seen once. Sample: Tregs from blood. Receptors were obtained from a human donor in good health. Each CDR3 is given with its conserved first and last residue. Each record gives: V gene, J gene, CDR3 protein.

TRBV5-4,TRBJ1-2,CASSWATYGYTF
TRBV19,TRBJ1-4,CATRPGQANEKLFF
TRBV9,TRBJ2-3,CASSPLGRASTDTQYF
TRBV18,TRBJ2-1,CASSPSGGYNEQFF
TRBV6-4,TRBJ2-3,CASRAFGLAASTDTQYF
TRBV2,TRBJ2-1,CASSRLAPWTEEFF
TRBV15,TRBJ1-6,CATSRERGAGAPLHF
TRBV11-2,TRBJ1-2,CASSPTVKRGYTF
TRBV7-9,TRBJ2-1,CASSPRTGGRDNEQFF
TRBV2,TRBJ1-5,CASSRQGRSYQPQHF
TRBV7-2,TRBJ2-7,CASSRVGQATYEQYF